This T cell receptor beta chain is drawn from a study of shared clonotypes between healthy human individuals. TCRdb's table, derived via immunoSEQ multiplex PCR, lists solely in-frame clones and lacks some. Here the sample spans 2 million to 3 million clones, under 95% being singletons. The TCR comes from a man younger than 30 in good health. Some clones in this sample may be carry-over from other donors' samples. The sequenced material came from naive CD4+ T cells from PBMCs. Subset given: CD45RA+ positively selected.

CDR3 in DNA: TGTGCCAGCAGCTTGGGGGCCAGCGGAGGCATGGATCCCCAGCATTTT. Protein product: CASSLGASGGMDPQHF. The chain couples TRBV7-2 to TRBJ1-5, with a possible D match to TRBD1 (6 bases). Germline CDR1 and CDR2: SGHTA and FQGNSA. Trimming pared 3 bases from V and 10 bases from J, leaving 22 bases between. CDR3 length equals 16 residues. Drawing the rest from reference TRBV7-2 and TRBJ1-5, the complete variable domain is GAGVSQSPSNKVTEKGKDVELRCDPISGHTALYWYRQSLGQGLEFLIYFQGNSAPDKSGLPSDRFSAERTGGSVSTLTIQRTQQEDSAVYLCASSLGASGGMDPQHFGDGTRLSIL.